These 18 T cell receptor beta chains share one sample of origin, sequenced in a study of cytomegalovirus exposure and HLA in healthy donors. PCR amplification relied on 60 Vbeta primers (plus 13 Jbeta primers). The table came from immunoSEQ multiplex PCR; TCRdb's copy has only in-frame clones and leaves some out. The repertoire includes about 180,000 clones, roughly three quarters of them detected once, and under 3% sits in the top ten. The sample was PBMCs. The receptors stem from a woman younger than 45 in good health and CMV-seropositive.

This rearrangement joins TRBV5-4 to TRBJ2-3; possibly TRBD2 for D (5 bases). Trimming left V 0 bases short and J 2 bases short, with 10 bases between. The V gene's germline CDR1 is SGHNT and CDR2 YYREEE (reference sequence). The CDR3 spans 15 residues. CDR3: CASSLDGKTTDTQYF. The CDR3, as DNA: TGTGCCAGCAGCTTGGACGGGAAGACCACAGATACGCAGTATTTT. Full variable domain (missing parts from reference TRBV5-4 and TRBJ2-3): ETGVTQSPTHLIKTRGQQVTLRCSSQSGHNTVSWYQQALGQGPQFIFQYYREEENGRGNFPPRFSGLQFPNYSSELNVNALELDDSALYLCASSLDGKTTDTQYFGPGTRLTVL.

The gene calls are TRBV11-2 and TRBJ2-7; 11 bases fit TRBD2. Germline V gene data show CDR1 as SGHAT and CDR2 as FQNNGV. CDR3 size: 13 residues. The J segment lost 2 bases and the V segment lost 8 bases, leaving 2 bases of the junction unmatched. The CDR3 DNA sequence: TGTGCCAGCGGACTAGCGGGTACCTACGAGCAGTACTTC. Residues: CASGLAGTYEQYF.

CDR3 loop: CASSLTRGLGADTQYF. DNA of the CDR3: TGTGCCAGTAGTTTGACGCGGGGCCTCGGGGCAGATACGCAGTATTTT. The rearrangement uses TRBV19 and TRBJ2-3; tentatively, D is TRBD2 (6 bases). The ends were cut back, 5 bases at V and 4 bases at J, with 19 bases in the middle. Germline loops: CDR1 LNHDA, CDR2 SQIVND (reference sequence). This CDR3 spans 16 amino acids. The complete variable domain, with remaining parts taken from reference TRBV19 and TRBJ2-3, reads DGGITQSPKYLFRKEGQNVTLSCEQNLNHDAMYWYRQDPGQGLRLIYYSQIVNDFQKGDIAEGYSVSREKKESFPLTVTSAQKNPTAFYLCASSLTRGLGADTQYFGPGTRLTVL.

The V gene is TRBV6-6, the J gene TRBJ2-1; TRBD2 aligns across 11 bases. After removal of 9 bases from V and 6 bases from J, the junction contained 10 bases not matched to a gene. This CDR3 comprises 15 residues. Per the germline V gene, CDR1 is MNHNY and CDR2 is SVGAGI (reference sequence). CDR3 coding DNA: TGTGCCAGTTCGACTAGCGGGGAGAGTAGCAATGAGCAGTTCTTC. Protein product: CASSTSGESSNEQFF.

This clone was observed a few times. V gene TRBV11-2 combines with J gene TRBJ2-7; D might be TRBD2 (6 bases). Germline CDR1 SGHAT, CDR2 FQNNGV. V was shortened by 5 bases and J by 0 bases, with 14 bases between the two germline ends. This CDR3 has 15 residues. The CDR3: CASSPVAGISYEQYF. CDR3 nucleotide sequence: TGTGCCAGCAGCCCCGTCGCGGGGATCTCCTACGAGCAGTACTTC.

This chain uses TRBV5-4 with TRBJ1-6, with 7 positions matching TRBD1. V lost 1 base and J lost 9; bases outside the gene matches: 7. This CDR3 is 15 amino acids long. CDR1 SGHNT and CDR2 YYREEE come from the germline V gene (reference sequence). The CDR3 region has the DNA TGTGCCAGCAGCTTGAGAACAGGGGAAGGTTCACCCCTCCACTTT. Translated: CASSLRTGEGSPLHF.

The V and J genes are TRBV27 and TRBJ2-2; TRBD2 aligns across 14 bases. The CDR3 is 15 amino acids. The trim removed 4 bases at V and 9 bases at J, leaving 4 bases unmatched. Germline-derived CDR1 and CDR2 are MNHEY and SMNVEV (reference sequence). CDR3 residues: CASSSGLAGARELFF. Here the CDR3 DNA reads TGTGCCAGCAGTTCGGGACTAGCGGGGGCCAGGGAGCTGTTTTTT.

V and J are TRBV7-6 and TRBJ1-1; the D gene is possibly TRBD1 (5 bases). Germline CDR1 is SGHVS and CDR2 is FNYEAQ. The CDR3 has 16 amino acids. Trimming took off 5 bases at V and 4 bases at J, with 20 bases between the two ends. CDR3 sequence reads: CASSRGGPAGGTEAFF. The CDR3 DNA is TGTGCCAGCAGCCGCGGAGGCCCGGCCGGGGGCACTGAAGCTTTCTTT.

This chain uses TRBV6-5 with TRBJ2-7, with TRBD1 matching 9 bases. V dropped 6 bases and J dropped 6; count of bases not matched to a gene: 12. The CDR3 has 15 amino acids. In germline, CDR1 is MNHEY, CDR2 SVGAGI. CDR3 protein: CASRETGTGIFEQYF. CDR3 sequence (DNA): TGTGCCAGCAGAGAAACCGGGACAGGGATCTTCGAGCAGTACTTC.

This chain connects TRBV7-2 to TRBJ1-2; D is unclear. CDR3 size: 16 residues. CDR1 is SGHTA and CDR2 is FQGNSA in the germline V gene. V was clipped by 1 base and J by 5 bases, with 17 bases between them. DNA of the CDR3: TGTGCCAGCAGCTTAGATAGCGCAGCATGGGAGTATGGCTACACCTTC. Amino acid sequence: CASSLDSAAWEYGYTF.

Notes on this clone: An end of the junction differs from the germline gene, which may be a read error. This chain joins TRBV7-9 and TRBJ2-7, with a weak D call TRBD2 (7 bases). The CDR3 runs 15 residues. CDR1 and CDR2 (germline): SEHNR, FQNEAQ (reference sequence). The CDR3 DNA is TGTTCCAGCAGCCCCAACTTGGGGGGGGCGCAGGAGCAGTACTTC. Residues: CSSSPNLGGAQEQYF. The full variable domain, its missing parts supplied by reference TRBV7-9 and TRBJ2-7, is DTGVSQNPRHKITKRGQNVTFRCDPISEHNRLYWYRQTLGQGPEFLTYFQNEAQLEKSRLLSDRFSAERPKGSFSTLEIQRTEQGDSAMYLCSSSPNLGGAQEQYFGPGTRLTVT.

This chain connects TRBV6-6 to TRBJ2-1, with 9 nucleotides matching TRBD1. V trimming: 6 bases; J trimming: 2 bases; junction bases outside the gene matches: 8. The CDR3 has 16 residues. Germline-derived CDR1 and CDR2 are MNHNY and SVGAGI (reference sequence). CDR3 loop: CASRFPGQGPYNEQFF. CDR3 coding DNA: TGTGCCAGCAGGTTCCCGGGACAGGGACCCTACAATGAGCAGTTCTTC.

This clone has more than one count but fewer than ten. The chain recombines TRBV7-9 with TRBJ2-7, with D possibly TRBD1 on 6 matching bases. Germline CDR1 SEHNR, CDR2 FQNEAQ (reference sequence). CDR3 length: 12 residues. The V end was cut by 8 bases, the J end by 5 bases, with 13 bases between. CDR3 protein: CASGGRGNEQYF. DNA for the CDR3: TGTGCCAGCGGGGGCAGGGGAAACGAGCAGTACTTC. Together with reference TRBV7-9 and TRBJ2-7, the CDR3 gives the full variable domain: DTGVSQNPRHKITKRGQNVTFRCDPISEHNRLYWYRQTLGQGPEFLTYFQNEAQLEKSRLLSDRFSAERPKGSFSTLEIQRTEQGDSAMYLCASGGRGNEQYFGPGTRLTVT.

This clone was detected only a few times. The chain has TRBV14 and TRBJ1-6, with a possible D match to TRBD1 (5 bases). The CDR3 has 13 amino acids. The germline V and J ends were trimmed by 0 bases and 9 bases, with 6 bases remaining between them. Germline CDR1 reads SGHDN; CDR2 reads FVKESK. This chain's CDR3 is CASSQEGVSPLHF. The CDR3 DNA follows: TGTGCCAGCAGCCAAGAAGGGGTTTCACCCCTCCACTTT.

V is TRBV4-3 and J is TRBJ2-3; tentatively, D is TRBD2 (6 bases). V lost 2 bases to trimming and J lost 1 base, with 16 bases between them. Germline values: CDR1 LGHNA, CDR2 YSLEER. CDR3 length: 17 residues. The CDR3 spells CASSQIPGGEGTDTQYF. CDR3 in DNA: TGCGCCAGCAGCCAAATCCCCGGCGGGGAGGGCACAGATACGCAGTATTTT.

This clone came up a few times. The chain couples TRBV7-9 to TRBJ1-6, with 7 bases aligning to TRBD1. The germline V gene has CDR1 SEHNR and CDR2 FQNEAQ (reference sequence). The CDR3 totals 14 residues. J lost 10 bases, V lost 1 base, and 4 bases had no gene match. The CDR3 region has the DNA TGTGCCAGCAGCTTAGGACAGGGAGGATCACCCCTCCACTTT. It encodes CASSLGQGGSPLHF.

This clone is a singleton in its sample. The V and J genes are TRBV19 and TRBJ1-4, with D possibly TRBD1 on 5 matching bases. The CDR3 loop spans 15 amino acids. V lost 6 bases to trimming and J lost 0 bases, with 11 bases between them. Germline-derived CDR1 and CDR2 are LNHDA and SQIVND (reference sequence). This chain's CDR3 is CASSARQSTNEKLFF. As DNA, the CDR3 is TGTGCCAGTAGCGCCAGACAGTCAACTAATGAAAAACTGTTTTTT. Full variable domain (remainder filled in from reference TRBV19 and TRBJ1-4): DGGITQSPKYLFRKEGQNVTLSCEQNLNHDAMYWYRQDPGQGLRLIYYSQIVNDFQKGDIAEGYSVSREKKESFPLTVTSAQKNPTAFYLCASSARQSTNEKLFFGSGTQLSVL.

The V call is TRBV19, the J call TRBJ2-3; 8 nucleotides match TRBD1. From germline, CDR1 is LNHDA and CDR2 SQIVND (reference sequence). After removal of 5 bases from V and 6 bases from J, the junction contained 4 bases not matched to a gene. The CDR3 length is 13 residues. CDR3 sequence (DNA): TGTGCCAGTAGTGAGACAGGGGTGGATACGCAGTATTTT. This encodes CASSETGVDTQYF.